These 17 T cell receptor beta chains share one sample of origin, sequenced in a study of T cell repertoires in cytomegalovirus infection (dated by TCRdb to between 2019 and 2020). TCRdb lists the instrument as Illumina HiSeq 1500. TCRdb trimmed the raw reads at Q25, called clones with MiXCR and kept productive beta chains. Each CDR3 protein appears once, grouped with its most common genes and DNA. For this sample there are about 890,000 distinct CDR3 sequences; around 30% appear just once. Over 12% of the sample lies in the top ten. The sample's treatment or condition label is to be understood as: in vitro stimulation with specific CMV peptide epitopes to enrich CMV-specific T cells. Their antigens remain unidentified. This material consisted of cultured CD8+ T cells from PBMCs, taken from culture after CMV antigen stimulation. The receptors shown here come from a human donor in good health (CMV status not recorded). Some clones in this sample may be carry-over from other donors' samples.

This clonotype has more than one count but fewer than ten. The V call is TRBV29-1, the J call TRBJ2-1, with 9 bases that match TRBD2. CDR3 length: 14 residues. CDR1 and CDR2 from the germline V gene are SQVTM and ANQGSEA. The J segment lost 9 bases and the V segment lost 4 bases, leaving 10 bases of the junction unmatched. DNA for the CDR3: TGCAGCGTTGGTGGGCGGGGGGGCCTCGGTGAGCAGTTCTTC. Translating it yields CSVGGRGGLGEQFF.

This chain joins TRBV4-1 and TRBJ1-4, with 7 bases matching TRBD1. V lost 4 bases, J lost 8 bases, and 10 bases stayed unmatched. The germline V gene has CDR1 MGHRA and CDR2 YSYEKL. The CDR3 consists of 15 residues. The chain's CDR3 is CASSLTGTVGEKLFF. The CDR3, as DNA: TGCGCCAGCAGCCTAACTGGGACAGTGGGGGAAAAACTGTTTTTT.

This clonotype was counted between two and nine times. V and J are TRBV14 and TRBJ1-2, with D uncertain. Germline loops: CDR1 SGHDN, CDR2 FVKESK. The ends were cut back, 1 base at V and 8 bases at J, with 14 bases in the middle. This CDR3 is built from 14 residues. CDR3 sequence: CASSQVGFGIGYTF. The CDR3 coding sequence is TGTGCCAGCAGCCAAGTAGGGTTCGGGATCGGCTACACCTTC.

This clonotype was counted only a few times. This chain connects TRBV6-1 to TRBJ1-1; D call uncertain. The CDR3 has 15 residues. Germline values: CDR1 MNHNS, CDR2 SASEGT. V was cut by 3 bases and J by 3 bases, with 14 bases left in between. The DNA for the CDR3 is TGTGCCAGCAGTGATTATGGGAGTTATTACACTGAAGCTTTCTTT. Its protein product is CASSDYGSYYTEAFF.

This clonotype occurred many times. The chain couples TRBV7-2 to TRBJ1-4; 11 bases align to TRBD1. This CDR3 spans 15 amino acids. CDR1 SGHTA and CDR2 FQGNSA come from the germline V gene. With V trimmed by 3 bases and J by 13 bases, 10 bases remained unmatched. In DNA, the CDR3 is TGTGCCAGCAGCTTTGGACAGGGGGCAGGCGGGATACTGTTTTTT. Its protein product is CASSFGQGAGGILFF.

This clonotype was observed many times. The junction and the germline gene differ at one end; a read error may be behind it. The CDR3 nucleotides read TGCGCCAGCAGCCAAGATCTGGCGGGGGCCCTTATCTTC. Protein sequence: CASSQDLAGALIF. This chain joins TRBV4-1 and TRBJ2-1; possibly TRBD2 for D (7 bases). Germline assignment: CDR1 MGHRA and CDR2 YSYEKL. The CDR3 loop spans 13 amino acids.

This clonotype was seen ten or more times. The gene calls are TRBV7-3 and TRBJ2-3; the D gene is possibly TRBD2 (5 bases). CDR1 is SGHTA, CDR2 FQGTGA, per germline. V lost 5 bases and J lost 5, with 14 bases in between. The CDR3 extends over 14 amino acids. As DNA, the CDR3 is TGTGCCAGCAGCCTGGCCCTAGCTGGAGATACGCAGTATTTT. It is translated as CASSLALAGDTQYF.

In regard to this clonotype: A read error may produce the germline difference seen at one junction end. The chain joins TRBV7-9 to TRBJ1-1; D not resolved. Germline CDR1 is SEHNR and CDR2 is FQNEAQ (reference sequence). This CDR3 contains 9 residues. The CDR3 protein is CASSEQQGF. Here the CDR3 DNA reads TGTGCCAGCAGCGAACAGCAAGGGTTT.

This clonotype has a handful of counts. The V call is TRBV27, the J call TRBJ2-1; the D gene is possibly TRBD1 (6 bases). Germline loops: CDR1 MNHEY, CDR2 SMNVEV (reference sequence). The V gene lost 5 bases and the J gene lost 14 bases, with 13 bases spanning the gap. The CDR3 spans 11 residues. This chain's CDR3 is CASSLRQVEFF. In DNA form, the CDR3 reads TGTGCCAGCAGTCTAAGACAGGTAGAGTTCTTC.

The rearrangement joins TRBV12-3 or TRBV12-4 to TRBJ1-2; the match to TRBD1 covers 7 bases. Trimming cost V 3 bases and J 4 bases; bases outside gene matches: 17. There are 18 residues in the CDR3. The CDR3 DNA is TGTGCCAGCAGTTTCCTAATCCAGGGGACAGTAGTTCGCTATGGCTACACCTTC. Translation gives CASSFLIQGTVVRYGYTF.

The rearrangement links TRBV7-9 to TRBJ2-1; 16 bases align to TRBD2. This CDR3 is built from 17 residues. Trimming took 5 bases from V and 2 from J; bases not matched to a gene: 3. Germline loops: CDR1 SEHNR, CDR2 FQNEAQ (reference sequence). The CDR3: CASSTGTSGGAYNEQFF. The CDR3 nucleotides are TGTGCCAGCAGCACCGGGACTAGCGGGGGGGCCTACAATGAGCAGTTCTTC.

Points on this clonotype: Being one base from a much bigger clone, this may be a read error. The V call is TRBV7-2, the J call TRBJ1-1; 7 bases match TRBD1. CDR3 length: 13 amino acids. CDR1 SGHTA and CDR2 FQGNSA come from the germline V gene. The V segment lost 5 bases and the J segment 11 bases; nucleotides outside the gene matches: 11. CDR3 bases: TGTGCCAGCAGCCTGCGGACAGGCACCTGGGCTTTCTTT. Translated, it gives CASSLRTGTWAFF.

This clonotype has only one observation. An end of the junction does not agree with germline; a read error may underlie this. The chain has TRBV7-2 and TRBJ2-2; D perhaps matches TRBD1 (6 bases). The CDR3 is 14 residues long. CDR1 is SGHTA and CDR2 is FQGNSA in the germline V gene. CDR3 loop: CASSQTGYTRELFF. The CDR3 coding sequence is TGTGCCAGCAGCCAAACAGGGTACACCAGGGAGCTGTTTTTT.

This clonotype was counted only a few times. This chain's CDR3 is CASIGGVAGELFF. The CDR3 DNA follows: TGTGCCAGCATAGGCGGCGTGGCCGGGGAGCTGTTTTTT. The chain employs TRBV27 and TRBJ2-2; D not certain. This CDR3 spans 13 amino acids. V was cut by 7 bases and J by 6 bases, with 12 bases left in between. CDR1 and CDR2 from the germline V gene are MNHEY and SMNVEV (reference sequence).

This chain connects TRBV9 to TRBJ1-6; D gene uncertain. CDR3 length: 14 residues. Germline assignment: CDR1 SGDLS and CDR2 YYNGEE. V shed 4 bases and J shed 9 bases, with 14 bases lying between them. CDR3 sequence: CASSPERATSPLHF. DNA for the CDR3: TGTGCCAGCAGCCCCGAGAGGGCGACTTCACCCCTCCACTTT.

This clonotype was observed many times. The CDR3 sequence is CASSFDERRETQYF. DNA for the CDR3: TGTGCCAGCAGCTTCGATGAACGGAGGGAGACCCAGTACTTC. The chain couples TRBV7-2 to TRBJ2-5, with D maybe TRBD2 (5 bases). Deletions cut 3 bases from V and 5 bases from J, with 13 bases between. Germline V gene sequence: CDR1 SGHTA, CDR2 FQGNSA. The CDR3 covers 14 residues. Looking up the rest from reference TRBV7-2 and TRBJ2-5 gives the full variable domain: GAGVSQSPSNKVTEKGKDVELRCDPISGHTALYWYRQSLGQGLEFLIYFQGNSAPDKSGLPSDRFSAERTGGSVSTLTIQRTQQEDSAVYLCASSFDERRETQYFGPGTRLLVL.

The table lists this clonotype with many counts. The rearrangement joins TRBV12-3 or TRBV12-4 to TRBJ2-5, with a possible D match to TRBD2 (6 bases). Trimming removed 2 bases from V and 5 bases from J, with 15 bases in between. The CDR3 totals 15 residues. The CDR3 DNA reads TGTGCCAGCAGTTTACGGGGAGGCCCTGTGGAGACCCAGTACTTC. Residues: CASSLRGGPVETQYF.